Listed here are 31 T cell receptor beta chains from one sample, sequenced in a study of control samples from healthy donors and cancer patients. Clones were sequenced by immunoSEQ multiplex PCR, and TCRdb holds only the in-frame ones, with some missing. The table lists about 180,000 clones, roughly 89% of them singletons. Sequencing input: blood. These receptors all come from a woman aged 45-65 years in good health.

V gene TRBV9 combines with J gene TRBJ2-1; 9 bases map to TRBD2. The CDR3 contains 15 residues. The trim removed 2 bases at V and 5 bases at J, leaving 5 bases unmatched. Germline V gives CDR1 SGDLS, CDR2 YYNGEE. The CDR3 spells CASSVSGRSHNEQFF. CDR3 DNA sequence: TGTGCCAGCAGCGTGAGCGGGAGGTCCCACAATGAGCAGTTCTTC.

The chain employs TRBV19 and TRBJ2-5; TRBD2 aligns across 10 bases. J gave up 4 bases and V 5 bases, and 7 bases lay outside the gene matches. The germline V gene has CDR1 LNHDA and CDR2 SQIVND (reference sequence). The CDR3 is 15 amino acids. CDR3 loop: CASSPLAGVGETQYF. The CDR3 DNA reads TGTGCCAGTAGTCCTCTAGCGGGAGTGGGAGAGACCCAGTACTTC.

J is TRBJ1-3 and V is TRBV21-1; TRBD1 was called by the table and not checked on the DNA. TRBV21-1 is a known pseudogene. CDR3 length: 12 residues. CDR3 in DNA: TGTGCCAGCAGCAAGAACAGAAACACCATATATTTT. This sequence encodes CASSKNRNTIYF.

The chain is built from TRBV2 and TRBJ2-3; 8 bases match TRBD2. The CDR3 has 12 residues. With V trimmed by 7 bases and J by 6 bases, 3 bases remained unmatched. Germline V CDR1 and CDR2: SNHLY, FYNNEI. The CDR3 reads CASKGTRDTQYF. The CDR3 DNA sequence: TGTGCCAGCAAGGGGACTAGGGATACGCAGTATTTT.

The V and J genes are TRBV5-1 and TRBJ2-6; D possibly corresponds to TRBD2 (5 bases). Trimming removed 7 bases from V and 0 bases from J, with 17 bases in between. Germline V lookup: CDR1 SGHRS, CDR2 YFSETQ. The CDR3 covers 17 residues. CDR3 DNA sequence: TGCGCCAGCCATGAACCGGGATCCTTCTCTGGGGCCAACGTCCTGACTTTC. The encoded protein is CASHEPGSFSGANVLTF.

The chain couples TRBV25-1 to TRBJ1-2; D uncertain. The V and J ends lost 8 bases and 3 bases respectively, with 13 bases between them. Looked up from germline, CDR1 is MGHDK and CDR2 is SYGVNS. The CDR3 is 13 amino acids. In nucleotides, the CDR3 is TGTGCCAGCGGAGATGTAGGACACTATGGCTACACCTTC. It translates to CASGDVGHYGYTF.

The chain joins TRBV7-2 to TRBJ2-7, with 8 bases identical to TRBD2. Germline-derived CDR1 and CDR2 are SGHTA and FQGNSA. This CDR3 comprises 16 residues. Unmatched junction bases numbered 10, after V lost 3 bases and J lost 3 bases. The CDR3 spells CASSFASGGHGYEQYF. CDR3 coding DNA: TGTGCCAGCAGCTTCGCCAGCGGGGGACATGGCTACGAGCAGTACTTC.

The rearrangement uses TRBV2 and TRBJ2-1; TRBD2 agrees at 8 bases. Germline V lookup: CDR1 SNHLY, CDR2 FYNNEI. The CDR3 contains 14 residues. The J segment lost 9 bases and the V segment lost 4 bases, leaving 8 bases of the junction unmatched. Here the CDR3 DNA reads TGTGCCAGCAGTGGGGGGGTAGCGGGAAGTGAGCAGTTCTTC. This gives the protein CASSGGVAGSEQFF.

The chain carries TRBV6-2 or TRBV6-3 and TRBJ2-6; D might be TRBD1 or TRBD2, each matching 5 bases. The ends were cut back, 3 bases at V and 0 bases at J, with 15 bases in the middle. From germline, CDR1 is MNHEY and CDR2 SVGEGT. This CDR3 has 18 amino acids. CDR3 protein: CASSYGLGVFSGANVLTF. The DNA for the CDR3 is TGTGCCAGCAGTTATGGTCTGGGGGTGTTCTCTGGGGCCAACGTCCTGACTTTC.

This chain connects TRBV4-3 to TRBJ1-2; TRBD1 is a possible D gene (5 bases). This CDR3 is built from 15 residues. Germline-derived CDR1 and CDR2 are LGHNA and YSLEER. Trimming took off 3 bases at V and 4 bases at J, with 15 bases between the two ends. CDR3 coding DNA: TGCGCCAGCAGCCAGCTCATAGGGGTCTCCTATGGCTACACCTTC. This gives the protein CASSQLIGVSYGYTF.

About this clone itself: This sample includes further DNA sequences coding for the same CDR3. The chain combines TRBV3-1 (or the pseudogene TRBV3-2) with TRBJ1-5, with unresolved D. The germline CDR1 and CDR2 sequences are LGHDT and YNNKEL (reference sequence). The V gene lost 0 bases and the J gene lost 7 bases, with 7 bases spanning the gap. The CDR3 covers 13 residues. The CDR3 region has the DNA TGTGCCAGCAGCCAAGACAGAGCCCAGCCCCAGCATTTT. Amino acid sequence: CASSQDRAQPQHF.

The chain has TRBV5-5 and TRBJ1-3, with TRBD1 matching over 9 bases. This CDR3 comprises 18 residues. V lost 4 bases to trimming and J lost 0 bases; unmatched junction nucleotides: 11. Looked up from germline, CDR1 is SGHKS and CDR2 is YYEKEE (reference sequence). CDR3 protein: CASSQGQGTLSSGNTIYF. In nucleotides, the CDR3 is TGTGCCAGCAGCCAGGGACAGGGAACGCTAAGCTCTGGAAACACCATATATTTT. The entire variable domain, with the rest obtained from reference TRBV5-5 and TRBJ1-3, is as follows: DAGVTQSPTHLIKTRGQQVTLRCSPISGHKSVSWYQQVLGQGPQFIFQYYEKEERGRGNFPDRFSARQFPNYSSELNVNALLLGDSALYLCASSQGQGTLSSGNTIYFGEGSWLTVV.

As DNA, the CDR3 is TGTGCCAGCAGCCCAGGGGGTGCCAATGAAAAACTGTTTTTT. Protein sequence: CASSPGGANEKLFF. V is TRBV7-2 and J is TRBJ1-4, with 7 bases lining up with TRBD1. V lost 5 bases to trimming and J lost 5 bases; unmatched junction nucleotides: 5. This CDR3 spans 14 amino acids. The germline V gene encodes CDR1 SGHTA and CDR2 FQGNSA.

The CDR3 is CASSYLGGGTDTQYF. CDR3 DNA sequence: TGTGCCAGCAGTTACCTAGGGGGTGGCACAGATACGCAGTATTTT. The V call is TRBV6-6, the J call TRBJ2-3; D is perhaps TRBD1 (6 bases). CDR3 length equals 15 residues. The germline V gene encodes CDR1 MNHNY and CDR2 SVGAGI (reference sequence). Trimming took off 2 bases at V and 1 base at J, with 10 bases between the two ends.

A remark on this clone: Within the sample, other DNA sequences also encode this same CDR3. The rearrangement joins TRBV5-1 to TRBJ2-3, with no clear D. CDR1 and CDR2 (germline): SGHRS, YFSETQ. The CDR3 consists of 12 residues. Trimming removed 2 bases at V and 0 bases at J, with 1 base between. For the CDR3, the DNA is TGCGCCAGCAGCTTCAGCACAGATACGCAGTATTTT. Translated, it gives CASSFSTDTQYF. Based on the CDR3 plus reference TRBV5-1 and TRBJ2-3, the full variable domain is KAGVTQTPRYLIKTRGQQVTLSCSPISGHRSVSWYQQTPGQGLQFLFEYFSETQRNKGNFPGRFSGRQFSNSRSEMNVSTLELGDSALYLCASSFSTDTQYFGPGTRLTVL.

The chain combines TRBV7-2 with TRBJ2-5; D might be TRBD2 (6 bases). The CDR3 contains 13 residues. V was trimmed by 1 base and J by 4 bases, leaving 7 bases between them. Looked up from germline, CDR1 is SGHTA and CDR2 is FQGNSA. This CDR3 reads CASSLGAGETQYF. The DNA for the CDR3 is TGTGCCAGCAGCTTAGGAGCGGGAGAGACCCAGTACTTC.

The CDR3 nucleotides are TGTGCCAGCAGCGCACAAGGACAGTTTGGCACTGAAGCTTTCTTT. The encoded protein is CASSAQGQFGTEAFF. The chain has TRBV9 and TRBJ1-1; TRBD1 might be the D (6 bases). CDR1 and CDR2 from the germline V gene are SGDLS and YYNGEE. This CDR3 comprises 15 residues. V lost 3 bases and J 4 bases, leaving 16 bases between the germline ends.

This clone is medium-sized. The V gene is TRBV4-2, the J gene TRBJ2-5, with 8 bases lining up with TRBD2. Germline V gene data show CDR1 as LGHNA and CDR2 as YNFKEQ. The CDR3 runs to 15 residues. After removal of 0 bases from V and 1 base from J, the junction contained 1 base not matched to a gene. For the CDR3, the DNA is TGTGCCAGCAGCCAAGATCGGGAGGGCCAAGAGACCCAGTACTTC. Translated, it gives CASSQDREGQETQYF.

The J gene is TRBJ1-3, the V gene TRBV19; a possible D gene is TRBD1 (6 bases). V was trimmed by 5 bases and J by 2 bases, leaving 19 bases between them. The CDR3 contains 17 residues. Germline assignment: CDR1 LNHDA and CDR2 SQIVND (reference sequence). CDR3 coding DNA: TGTGCCAGTAGTCTCCGGGGGGGCGGATTAACTGGAAACACCATATATTTT. Translating gives CASSLRGGGLTGNTIYF.

This rearrangement joins TRBV12-3 or TRBV12-4 to TRBJ2-7; D may be TRBD2 (6 bases). This CDR3 is 12 amino acids long. Deletions cut 10 bases from V and 2 bases from J, with 12 bases between. The CDR3 spells CAILAETYEQYF. The DNA for the CDR3 is TGTGCCATTTTAGCGGAAACCTACGAGCAGTACTTC.

The J gene is TRBJ2-7, the V gene TRBV28; possibly TRBD1 for D (6 bases). V lost 3 bases, J lost 3 bases, and 12 bases lay in between. The CDR3 is made up of 14 amino acids. From germline, CDR1 is MDHEN and CDR2 SYDVKM. The CDR3 DNA reads as TGTGCCAGCAGTTTCCAGGGGATCTACTACGAGCAGTACTTC. Amino acid sequence: CASSFQGIYYEQYF.

This clone was picked up a small number of times. The genes are TRBV28 and TRBJ1-4; D call uncertain. Trimming took off 9 bases at V and 0 bases at J, with 11 bases between the two ends. The CDR3 has 14 amino acids. The V gene's germline CDR1 is MDHEN and CDR2 SYDVKM. The CDR3 loop is CASLGNPTNEKLFF. In nucleotides, the CDR3 is TGTGCCAGTCTAGGGAATCCAACTAATGAAAAACTGTTTTTT.

The rearrangement uses TRBV4-1 and TRBJ2-7, with D possibly TRBD1 on 5 matching bases. Germline CDR1 reads MGHRA; CDR2 reads YSYEKL. The CDR3 is made up of 16 amino acids. Trimming pared 2 bases from V and 2 bases from J, leaving 16 bases between. The CDR3 reads CASSQPLGRATYEQYF. The DNA for the CDR3 is TGCGCCAGCAGCCAACCCCTTGGCAGGGCCACCTACGAGCAGTACTTC.

The chain joins TRBV28 to TRBJ1-4; 10 positions match TRBD1. The J segment lost 8 bases and the V segment lost 6 bases, leaving 6 bases of the junction unmatched. The CDR3 covers 14 residues. Germline V lookup: CDR1 MDHEN, CDR2 SYDVKM. CDR3 in amino acids: CASSPGQGREKLFF. For the CDR3, the DNA is TGTGCCAGCAGCCCGGGACAGGGGCGCGAAAAACTGTTTTTT.

The rearrangement joins TRBV13 to TRBJ2-7; TRBD1 matches at 9 bases. The CDR3 loop spans 14 amino acids. Germline CDR1 and CDR2: PRHDT and FYEKMQ (reference sequence). V dropped 8 bases and J dropped 5; count of bases not matched to a gene: 10. The CDR3 coding sequence is TGTGCCAGCCTGCTCCGGGACAGGGCACACGAGCAGTACTTC. It translates to CASLLRDRAHEQYF.

This chain uses TRBV2 with TRBJ2-7, with 14 bases fitting TRBD2. Trimming took 10 bases from V and 5 from J; bases not matched to a gene: 7. Germline assignment: CDR1 SNHLY and CDR2 FYNNEI. This CDR3 has 14 residues. The CDR3 DNA is TGTGCCACCCGACTAGCGGGAGGGCCCCACGAGCAGTACTTC. Protein product: CATRLAGGPHEQYF.

The chain combines TRBV28 with TRBJ2-6; 10 nucleotides align to TRBD1. The CDR3 sequence is 15 residues long. Germline V gene sequence: CDR1 MDHEN, CDR2 SYDVKM. The V segment lost 8 bases and the J segment 4 bases; nucleotides outside the gene matches: 5. CDR3 in DNA: TGTGCCAGCCGAAGACAGGGGGCGGGGGCCAACGTCCTGACTTTC. Encoded protein: CASRRQGAGANVLTF. The full variable domain, with the rest looked up from reference TRBV28 and TRBJ2-6, is DVKVTQSSRYLVKRTGEKVFLECVQDMDHENMFWYRQDPGLGLRLIYFSYDVKMKEKGDIPEGYSVSREKKERFSLILESASTNQTSMYLCASRRQGAGANVLTFGAGSRLTVL.

The CDR3 DNA reads TGTGCCAGCAGCCTATCTGGCGGGGGATTTAATGAGCAGTTCTTC. It specifies CASSLSGGGFNEQFF. The chain couples TRBV5-4 to TRBJ2-1, with 7 nucleotides matching TRBD2. This CDR3 region has 15 residues. From germline, CDR1 is SGHNT and CDR2 YYREEE (reference sequence). Unmatched junction bases numbered 11, after V lost 4 bases and J lost 7 bases.

V is TRBV9 and J is TRBJ2-7, with 8 bases that match TRBD2. Per germline, CDR1 SGDLS and CDR2 YYNGEE. The V gene end was trimmed by 0 bases and the J gene end by 3 bases; junction bases not matched to a gene: 5. The CDR3 has 15 amino acids. The CDR3 bases are TGTGCCAGCAGCGTAGATGCACTAGCGGACTACGAGCAGTACTTC. Protein sequence: CASSVDALADYEQYF.

The chain has TRBV24-1 and TRBJ2-5, with 8 bases matching TRBD1. Germline CDR1 KGHDR, CDR2 SFDVKD. Germline trimming cut 5 bases from V and 4 bases from J; bases unmatched to any gene: 5. The CDR3 sequence is 14 residues long. CDR3 sequence reads: CATSAGRGLETQYF. The CDR3 region has the DNA TGTGCCACCAGTGCGGGCAGGGGGCTAGAGACCCAGTACTTC.

The rearrangement uses TRBV9 and TRBJ2-7; D possibly corresponds to TRBD1 (6 bases). The CDR3 sequence is 13 residues long. Trimming took 7 bases from V and 6 from J, leaving 17 bases between them. CDR1 SGDLS and CDR2 YYNGEE come from the germline V gene. CDR3 sequence reads: CASSEGDPSEQYF. The CDR3 DNA reads TGTGCCAGCTCCGAGGGGGACCCGTCCGAGCAGTACTTC.